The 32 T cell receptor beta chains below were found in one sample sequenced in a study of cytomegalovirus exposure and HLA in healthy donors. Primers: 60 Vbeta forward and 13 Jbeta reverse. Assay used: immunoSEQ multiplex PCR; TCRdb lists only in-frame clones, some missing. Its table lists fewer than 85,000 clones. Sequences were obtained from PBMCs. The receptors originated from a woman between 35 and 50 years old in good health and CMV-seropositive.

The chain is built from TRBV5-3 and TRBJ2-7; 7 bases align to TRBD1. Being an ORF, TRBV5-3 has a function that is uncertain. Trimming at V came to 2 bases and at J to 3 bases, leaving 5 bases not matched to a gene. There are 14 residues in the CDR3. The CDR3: CARSFTGQIYEQYF. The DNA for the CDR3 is TGTGCCAGAAGCTTTACGGGACAGATCTACGAGCAGTACTTC.

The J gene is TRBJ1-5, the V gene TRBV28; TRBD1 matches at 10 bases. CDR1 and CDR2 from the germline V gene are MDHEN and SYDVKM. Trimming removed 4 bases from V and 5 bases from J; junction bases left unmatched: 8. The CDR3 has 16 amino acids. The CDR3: CASSSPPGQGYQPQHF. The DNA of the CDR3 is TGTGCCAGCAGTTCCCCCCCGGGACAGGGGTATCAGCCCCAGCATTTT.

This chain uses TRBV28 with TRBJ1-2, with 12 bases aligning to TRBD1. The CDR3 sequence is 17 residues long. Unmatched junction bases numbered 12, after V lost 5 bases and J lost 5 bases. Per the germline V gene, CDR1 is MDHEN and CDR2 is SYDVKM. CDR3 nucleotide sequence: TGTGCCAGCAGTCCCTACTCCGGGACAGGGGGCCGTTATGGCTACACCTTC. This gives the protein CASSPYSGTGGRYGYTF.

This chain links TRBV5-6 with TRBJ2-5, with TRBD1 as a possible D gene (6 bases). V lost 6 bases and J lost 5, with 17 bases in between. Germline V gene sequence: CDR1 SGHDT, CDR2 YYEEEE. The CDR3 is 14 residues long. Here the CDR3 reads CASIKGVGRETQYF. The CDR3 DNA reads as TGTGCCAGCATAAAGGGGGTAGGGCGCGAGACCCAGTACTTC.

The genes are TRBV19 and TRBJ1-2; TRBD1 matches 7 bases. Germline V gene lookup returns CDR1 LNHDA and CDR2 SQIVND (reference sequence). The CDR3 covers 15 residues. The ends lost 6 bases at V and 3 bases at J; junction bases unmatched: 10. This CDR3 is CASSLDRVGHYGYTF. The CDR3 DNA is TGTGCCAGTAGCCTCGACAGGGTGGGGCACTATGGCTACACCTTC.

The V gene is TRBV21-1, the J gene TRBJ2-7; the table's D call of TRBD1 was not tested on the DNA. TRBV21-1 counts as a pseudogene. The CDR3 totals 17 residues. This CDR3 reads CAIPQAGGHLRPYEQYF. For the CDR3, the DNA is TGTGCCATCCCCCAGGCTGGGGGCCACCTTAGACCCTACGAGCAGTACTTC.

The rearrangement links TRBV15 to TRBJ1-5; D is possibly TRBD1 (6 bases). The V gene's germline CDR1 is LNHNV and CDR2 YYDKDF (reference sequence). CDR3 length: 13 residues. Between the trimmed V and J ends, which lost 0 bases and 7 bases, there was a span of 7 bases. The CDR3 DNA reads TGTGCCACCAGCAGAGATGGGGGCCAGCCCCAGCATTTT. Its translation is CATSRDGGQPQHF.

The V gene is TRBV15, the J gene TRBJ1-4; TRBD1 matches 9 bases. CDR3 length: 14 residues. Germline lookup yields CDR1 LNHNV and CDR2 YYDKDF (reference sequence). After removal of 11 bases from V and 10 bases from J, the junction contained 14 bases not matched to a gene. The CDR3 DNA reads TGTGCCGCGCGAGCCGGGACAGGGAGGGGAAAACTGTTTTTT. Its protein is CAARAGTGRGKLFF.

The CDR3 region has the DNA TGCGCCAGCAGCTTGGGCAGGGGGTCCCTCTCTGGAAACACCATATATTTT. This encodes CASSLGRGSLSGNTIYF. This chain connects TRBV5-1 to TRBJ1-3, with 7 nucleotides matching TRBD1. Germline CDR1 reads SGHRS; CDR2 reads YFSETQ. V trimming: 0 bases; J trimming: 0 bases; junction bases outside the gene matches: 6. CDR3 length equals 17 residues.

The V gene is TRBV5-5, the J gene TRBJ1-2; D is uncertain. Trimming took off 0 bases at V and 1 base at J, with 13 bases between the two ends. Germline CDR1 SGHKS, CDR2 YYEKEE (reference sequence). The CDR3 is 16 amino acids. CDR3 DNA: TGTGCCAGCAGCTTGGCCTCGAGGCTCCGTAACTATGGCTACACCTTC. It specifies CASSLASRLRNYGYTF. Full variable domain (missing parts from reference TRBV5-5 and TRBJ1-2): DAGVTQSPTHLIKTRGQQVTLRCSPISGHKSVSWYQQVLGQGPQFIFQYYEKEERGRGNFPDRFSARQFPNYSSELNVNALLLGDSALYLCASSLASRLRNYGYTFGSGTRLTVV.

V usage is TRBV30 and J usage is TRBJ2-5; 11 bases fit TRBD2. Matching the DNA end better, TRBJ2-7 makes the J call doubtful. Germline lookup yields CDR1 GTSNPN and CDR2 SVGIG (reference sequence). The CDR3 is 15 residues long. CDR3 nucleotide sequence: TGTGCCTGGAGTGTAACTAGCGGGAGCTCCTACGAGCAGTACTTC. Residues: CAWSVTSGSSYEQYF.

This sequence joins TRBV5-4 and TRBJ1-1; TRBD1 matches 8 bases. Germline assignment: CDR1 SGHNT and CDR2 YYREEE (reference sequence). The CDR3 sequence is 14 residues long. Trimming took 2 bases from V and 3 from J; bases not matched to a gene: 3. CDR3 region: CASSLQGVDTEAFF. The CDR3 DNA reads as TGTGCCAGCAGCTTACAGGGGGTTGACACTGAAGCTTTCTTT.

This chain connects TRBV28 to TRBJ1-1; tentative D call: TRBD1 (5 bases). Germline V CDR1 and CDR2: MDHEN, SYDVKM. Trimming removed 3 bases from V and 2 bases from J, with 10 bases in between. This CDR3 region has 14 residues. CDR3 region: CASSFGGGNTEAFF. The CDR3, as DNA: TGTGCCAGCAGTTTTGGGGGAGGTAACACTGAAGCTTTCTTT.

The CDR3, as DNA: TGTGCCAGCAGCCAAGATTTGGCGGAGAACACTGAAGCTTTCTTT. It codes for CASSQDLAENTEAFF. The V and J genes are TRBV4-2 and TRBJ1-1; D is unclear. Germline V gene data show CDR1 as LGHNA and CDR2 as YNFKEQ. The CDR3 is made up of 15 amino acids. The V gene lost 0 bases and the J gene lost 1 base, with 9 bases spanning the gap.

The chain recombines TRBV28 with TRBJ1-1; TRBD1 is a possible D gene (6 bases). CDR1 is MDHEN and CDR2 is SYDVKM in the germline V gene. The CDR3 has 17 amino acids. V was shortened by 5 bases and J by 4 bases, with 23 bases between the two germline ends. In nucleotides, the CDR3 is TGTGCCAGCAGTCCCTTAACAGGGAGTGAAGGCTTCACTGAAGCTTTCTTT. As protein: CASSPLTGSEGFTEAFF.

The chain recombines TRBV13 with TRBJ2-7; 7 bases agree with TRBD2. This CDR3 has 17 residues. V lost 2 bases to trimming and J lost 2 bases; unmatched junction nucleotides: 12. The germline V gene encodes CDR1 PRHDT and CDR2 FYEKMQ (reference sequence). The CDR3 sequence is CASSLRLERGSTYEQYF. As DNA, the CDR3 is TGTGCCAGCAGCTTAAGATTGGAGCGGGGTTCTACCTACGAGCAGTACTTC.

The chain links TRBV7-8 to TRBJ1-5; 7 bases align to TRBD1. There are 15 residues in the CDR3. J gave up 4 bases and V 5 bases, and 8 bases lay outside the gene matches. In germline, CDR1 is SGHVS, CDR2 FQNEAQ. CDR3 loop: CASSLDRARNQPQHF. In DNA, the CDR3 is TGTGCCAGCAGCCTAGACAGGGCTAGGAATCAGCCCCAGCATTTT. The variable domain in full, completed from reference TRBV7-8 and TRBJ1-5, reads GAGVSQSPRYKVAKRGQDVALRCDPISGHVSLFWYQQALGQGPEFLTYFQNEAQLDKSGLPSDRFFAERPEGSVSTLKIQRTQQEDSAVYLCASSLDRARNQPQHFGDGTRLSIL.

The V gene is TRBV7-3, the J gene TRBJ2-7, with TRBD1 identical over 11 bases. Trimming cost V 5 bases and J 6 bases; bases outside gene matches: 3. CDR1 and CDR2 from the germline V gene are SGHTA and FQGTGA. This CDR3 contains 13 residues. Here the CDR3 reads CASSAGQGGEQYF. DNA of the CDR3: TGTGCCAGCAGCGCGGGACAGGGGGGCGAGCAGTACTTC.

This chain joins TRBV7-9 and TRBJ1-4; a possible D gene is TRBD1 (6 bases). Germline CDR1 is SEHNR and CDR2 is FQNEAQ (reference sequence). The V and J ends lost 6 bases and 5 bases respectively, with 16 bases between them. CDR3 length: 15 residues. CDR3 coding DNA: TGTGCCAGCAGTGTACCGGACAGCCCAAATGAAAAACTGTTTTTT. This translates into CASSVPDSPNEKLFF.

CDR3 in DNA: TGTGCCAGCAGCTTGGACAGGAAGAACACTGAAGCTTTCTTT. It codes for CASSLDRKNTEAFF. V gene TRBV5-6 combines with J gene TRBJ1-1, with D possibly matching TRBD1 (5 bases). The CDR3 consists of 14 residues. Germline V lookup: CDR1 SGHDT, CDR2 YYEEEE. The V end was cut by 0 bases, the J end by 1 base, with 7 bases between.

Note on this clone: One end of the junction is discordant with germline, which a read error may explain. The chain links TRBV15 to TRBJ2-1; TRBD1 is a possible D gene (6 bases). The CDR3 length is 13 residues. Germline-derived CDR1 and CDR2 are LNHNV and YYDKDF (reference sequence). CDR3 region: CATSRDYRDEQLF. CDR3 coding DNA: TGTGCCACCAGCAGAGATTACAGGGATGAGCAGCTCTTC. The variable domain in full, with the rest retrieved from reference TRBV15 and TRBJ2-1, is DAMVIQNPRYQVTQFGKPVTLSCSQTLNHNVMYWYQQKSSQAPKLLFHYYDKDFNNEADTPDNFQSRRPNTSFCFLDIRSPGLGDTAMYLCATSRDYRDEQLFGPGTRLTVL.

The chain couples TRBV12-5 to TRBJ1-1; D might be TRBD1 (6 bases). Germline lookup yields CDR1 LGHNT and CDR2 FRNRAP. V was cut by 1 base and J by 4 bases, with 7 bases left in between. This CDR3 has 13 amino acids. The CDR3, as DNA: TGTGCTAGTGGTTTGGAACAGGGCACTGAAGCTTTCTTT. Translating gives CASGLEQGTEAFF.

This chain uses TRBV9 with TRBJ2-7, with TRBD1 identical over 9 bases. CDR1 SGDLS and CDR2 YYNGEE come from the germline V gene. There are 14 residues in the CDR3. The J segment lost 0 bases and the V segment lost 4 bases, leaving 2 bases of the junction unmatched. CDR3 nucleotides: TGTGCCAGCAGCTTGGGACAGGGCTCCTACGAGCAGTACTTC. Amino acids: CASSLGQGSYEQYF.

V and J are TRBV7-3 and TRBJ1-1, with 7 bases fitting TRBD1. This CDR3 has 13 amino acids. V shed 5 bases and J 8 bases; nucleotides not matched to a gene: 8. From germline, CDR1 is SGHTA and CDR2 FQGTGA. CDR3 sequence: CASSVIQGSEAFF. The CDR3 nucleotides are TGTGCCAGCAGCGTCATACAGGGGTCAGAAGCTTTCTTT.

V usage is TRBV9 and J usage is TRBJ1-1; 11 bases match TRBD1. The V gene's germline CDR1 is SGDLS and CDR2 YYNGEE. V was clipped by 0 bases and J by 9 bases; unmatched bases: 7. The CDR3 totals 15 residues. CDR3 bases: TGTGCCAGCAGCGTAGGGGACAGGGGGATTACCCAAGCTTTCTTT. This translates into CASSVGDRGITQAFF.

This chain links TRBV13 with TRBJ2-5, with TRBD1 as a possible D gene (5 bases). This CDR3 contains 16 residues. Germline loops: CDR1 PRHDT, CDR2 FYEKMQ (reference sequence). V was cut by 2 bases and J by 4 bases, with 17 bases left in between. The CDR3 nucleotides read TGTGCCAGCAGCTTAAAACCCCCGACAGTCGCAGAGACCCAGTACTTC. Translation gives CASSLKPPTVAETQYF.

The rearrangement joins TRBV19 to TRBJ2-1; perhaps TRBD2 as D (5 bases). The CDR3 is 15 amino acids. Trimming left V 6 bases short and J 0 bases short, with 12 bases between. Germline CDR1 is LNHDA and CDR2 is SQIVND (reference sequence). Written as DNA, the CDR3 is TGTGCCAGTAGCGGAGGACGAAACTCCTACAATGAGCAGTTCTTC. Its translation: CASSGGRNSYNEQFF.

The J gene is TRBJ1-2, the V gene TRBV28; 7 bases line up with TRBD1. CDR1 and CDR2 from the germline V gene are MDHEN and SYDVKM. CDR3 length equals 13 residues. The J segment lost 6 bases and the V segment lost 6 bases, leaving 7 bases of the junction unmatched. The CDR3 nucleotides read TGTGCCAGCAGACGCAATCAGGGGGATGGCTACACCTTC. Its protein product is CASRRNQGDGYTF.

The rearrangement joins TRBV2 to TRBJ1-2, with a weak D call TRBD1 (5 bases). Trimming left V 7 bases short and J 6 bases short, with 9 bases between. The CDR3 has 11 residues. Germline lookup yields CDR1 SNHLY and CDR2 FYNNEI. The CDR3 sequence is CASIGGDGYTF. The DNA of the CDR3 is TGTGCCAGCATTGGAGGGGATGGCTACACCTTC.

CDR3 in amino acids: CASSQDGQGRTDTQYF. In nucleotides, the CDR3 is TGCGCCAGCAGCCAAGATGGACAGGGTCGCACAGATACGCAGTATTTT. The gene calls are TRBV4-3 and TRBJ2-3; 8 nucleotides match TRBD1. The CDR3 runs 16 residues. With 0 bases clipped from V and 1 base from J, the junction kept 3 bases outside the gene matches. Germline CDR1 LGHNA, CDR2 YSLEER.

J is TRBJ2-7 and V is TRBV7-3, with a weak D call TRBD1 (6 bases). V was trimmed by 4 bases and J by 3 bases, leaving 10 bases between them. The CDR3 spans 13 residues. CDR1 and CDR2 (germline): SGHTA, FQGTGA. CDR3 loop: CASSWDMDYEQYF. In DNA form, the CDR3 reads TGTGCCAGCAGCTGGGACATGGACTACGAGCAGTACTTC.

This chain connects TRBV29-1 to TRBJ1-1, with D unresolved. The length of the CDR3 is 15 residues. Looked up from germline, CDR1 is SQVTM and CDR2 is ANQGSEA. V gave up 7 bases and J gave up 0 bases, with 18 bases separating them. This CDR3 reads CSGVGGWGMNTEAFF. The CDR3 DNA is TGCAGCGGCGTTGGAGGGTGGGGTATGAACACTGAAGCTTTCTTT.